This TCR beta chain was sequenced for a study of T cells expressing NK-cell markers. Study in general: In the group of eight sequenced donors, seven were HCMV-seropositive and one was seronegative.

Notes on the study in general: Whether expanded NKG2C+ T cell clones were HCMV-specific remained unclear. Dominant NKG2C+ clonotypes accounted for roughly 1.0-7.0% of CD8+ T cells in over 5 donors.

TCRdb processed the 5' RACE reads again and assigns one entry to each CDR3 protein, with no DNA. The sample has roughly 150,000 distinct CDR3 sequences. In regard to this clonotype: Its antigen is currently unknown.

Germline V gene sequence: CDR1 KGHDR, CDR2 SFDVKD. The CDR3 totals 13 residues. The TCR was taken from a man between 18 and 69 years old in good health. V and J are TRBV24-1 and TRBJ2-3. The sample was blood T cells: a sorted CD56 or NKG2C T cell subset, CD4+ or CD8+ T cells, or bulk PBMC T cells (not recorded which). The CDR3 loop reads CATSVQTTDTQYF.